The clone carrying this T cell receptor (beta chain) was seen a handful of times. Its antigen is as yet unknown. RNA transcripts provided the source from which TCR beta CDR3 regions were amplified. When the TCR CDR3 underwent first-round RT-PCR, the HTBI primer set was used. One entry per CDR3 protein results from TCRdb running MiXCR on the multiplex PCR reads. The sample lists hundreds of thousands of distinct CDR3 sequences, 15% to 20% occurring once. V shed 0 bases and J shed 6 bases, with 18 bases lying between them. Germline CDR1 and CDR2: SGHKS and YYEKEE (reference sequence). This CDR3 is 16 amino acids long. This sample is drawn from a study of T cells in Graves' hyperthyroidism and ophthalmopathy. Findings and caveats of the study: Among clonotypes expanded in thyroid above 0.001, most were also found in blood.

The sequence was collected from a woman in her twenties or thirties with Graves' hyperthyroidism. The sequenced sample consisted of blood. The V gene is TRBV5-5, the J gene TRBJ1-2; D is undetermined. This chain's CDR3 is CASSLAPVLGTHGYTF. The DNA of the CDR3 is TGTGCCAGCAGCTTGGCCCCGGTCCTCGGTACCCATGGCTACACCTTC. Full variable domain (outside the CDR3, taken from reference TRBV5-5 and TRBJ1-2): DAGVTQSPTHLIKTRGQQVTLRCSPISGHKSVSWYQQVLGQGPQFIFQYYEKEERGRGNFPDRFSARQFPNYSSELNVNALLLGDSALYLCASSLAPVLGTHGYTFGSGTRLTVV.